What follows is one T cell receptor beta chain and its context. Naive CD8 cells comprised CD45RO-negative, CCR7-positively selected cells, excluding terminally differentiated effector memory CD45RA+ cells. Trimming pared 5 bases from V and 12 bases from J, leaving 14 bases between. CDR3 size: 12 residues. Germline CDR1 is SGHAT and CDR2 is FQNNGV. Assay used: immunoSEQ multiplex PCR; TCRdb lists only in-frame clones, some missing. The sample holds about 680,000 clones; just over 90% are singletons and the top ten take 24%. This specimen belongs to a study of shared clonotypes between healthy human individuals.

The TCR comes from a man aged 25-45 years in good health. V usage is TRBV11-2 and J usage is TRBJ2-1; D possibly corresponds to TRBD1 (6 bases). Material for sequencing was naive CD8+ T cells sorted from blood. CDR3 nucleotide sequence: TGTGCCAGCAGCCTACCGACAGGTACGCAGTTCTTC. It specifies CASSLPTGTQFF. Drawing the rest from reference TRBV11-2 and TRBJ2-1, the complete variable domain is EAGVAQSPRYKIIEKRQSVAFWCNPISGHATLYWYQQILGQGPKLLIQFQNNGVVDDSQLPKDRFSAERLKGVDSTLKIQPAKLEDSAVYLCASSLPTGTQFFGPGTRLTVL.